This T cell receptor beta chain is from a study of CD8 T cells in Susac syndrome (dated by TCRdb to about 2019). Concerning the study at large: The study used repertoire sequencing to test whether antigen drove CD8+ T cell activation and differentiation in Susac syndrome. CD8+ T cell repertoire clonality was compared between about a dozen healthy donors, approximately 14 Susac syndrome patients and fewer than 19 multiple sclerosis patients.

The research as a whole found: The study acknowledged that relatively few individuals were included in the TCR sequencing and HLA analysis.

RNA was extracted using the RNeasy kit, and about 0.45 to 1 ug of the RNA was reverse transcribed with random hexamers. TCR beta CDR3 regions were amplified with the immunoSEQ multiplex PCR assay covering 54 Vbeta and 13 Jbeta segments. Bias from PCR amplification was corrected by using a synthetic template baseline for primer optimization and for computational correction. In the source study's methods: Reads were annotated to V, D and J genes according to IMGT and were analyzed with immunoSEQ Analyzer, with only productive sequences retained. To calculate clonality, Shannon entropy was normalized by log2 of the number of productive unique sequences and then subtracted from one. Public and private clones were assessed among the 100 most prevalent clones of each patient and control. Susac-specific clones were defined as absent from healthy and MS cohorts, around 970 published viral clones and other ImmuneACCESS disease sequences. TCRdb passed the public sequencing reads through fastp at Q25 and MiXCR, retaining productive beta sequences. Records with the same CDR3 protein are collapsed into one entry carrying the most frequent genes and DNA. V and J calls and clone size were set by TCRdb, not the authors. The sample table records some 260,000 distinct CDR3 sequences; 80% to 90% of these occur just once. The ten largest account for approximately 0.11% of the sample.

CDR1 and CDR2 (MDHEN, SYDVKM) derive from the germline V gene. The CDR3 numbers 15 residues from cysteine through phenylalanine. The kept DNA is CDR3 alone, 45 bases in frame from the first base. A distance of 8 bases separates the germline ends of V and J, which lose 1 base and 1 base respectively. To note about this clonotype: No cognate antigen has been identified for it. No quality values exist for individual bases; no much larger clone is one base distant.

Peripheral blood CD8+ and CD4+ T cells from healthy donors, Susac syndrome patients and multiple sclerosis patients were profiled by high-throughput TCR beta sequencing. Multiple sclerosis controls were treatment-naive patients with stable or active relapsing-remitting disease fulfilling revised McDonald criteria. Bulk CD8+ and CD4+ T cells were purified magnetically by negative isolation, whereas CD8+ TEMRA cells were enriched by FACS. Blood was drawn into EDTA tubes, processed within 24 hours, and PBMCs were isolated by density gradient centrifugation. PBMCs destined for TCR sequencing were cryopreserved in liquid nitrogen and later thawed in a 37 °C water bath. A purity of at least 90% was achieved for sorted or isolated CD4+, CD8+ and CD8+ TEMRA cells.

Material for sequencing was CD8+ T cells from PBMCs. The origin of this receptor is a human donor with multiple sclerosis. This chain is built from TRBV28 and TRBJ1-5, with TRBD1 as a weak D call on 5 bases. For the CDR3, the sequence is CASSLFQGSNQPQHF. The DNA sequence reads TGTGCCAGCAGTTTATTCCAGGGAAGCAATCAGCCCCAGCATTTT.